Following are 30 T cell receptor beta chains from one sample sequenced in a study of blood T cell repertoires in COVID-19. Profiling relied on immunoSEQ multiplex PCR, and the TCRdb table lists in-frame clones only, not all of them. The data contain about 150,000 clones, roughly 80% of them singletons. Sequenced material: peripheral blood. Source of these receptors: a woman older than 75 with acute or convalescent COVID-19.

The rearrangement uses TRBV30 and TRBJ1-5; D perhaps matches TRBD1 (5 bases). Trimming pared 6 bases from V and 1 base from J, leaving 13 bases between. CDR1 GTSNPN and CDR2 SVGIG come from the germline V gene (reference sequence). The length of the CDR3 is 14 residues. The CDR3 DNA is TGTGCCTGCACGGCCTCAGGGAGCAATCAGCCCCAGCATTTT. It encodes CACTASGSNQPQHF.

V is TRBV2 and J is TRBJ1-4, with 8 nucleotides matching TRBD1. Germline values: CDR1 SNHLY, CDR2 FYNNEI. The CDR3 has 14 residues. Unmatched junction bases numbered 5, after V lost 5 bases and J lost 6 bases. The CDR3 coding sequence is TGTGCCAGCAGTCTACAGGGGGGGGATGAAAAACTGTTTTTT. Protein: CASSLQGGDEKLFF.

The J gene is TRBJ2-7, the V gene TRBV4-2; 7 bases are a match to TRBD1. The germline V gene has CDR1 LGHNA and CDR2 YNFKEQ. J gave up 4 bases and V 3 bases, and 3 bases lay outside the gene matches. There are 13 residues in the CDR3. The CDR3 nucleotides are TGTGCCAGCAGCCAGCTGACAGGGTACGAGCAGTACTTC. Its protein product is CASSQLTGYEQYF.

The rearrangement joins TRBV18 to TRBJ2-3, with 8 bases aligning to TRBD1. Germline lookup yields CDR1 KGHSH and CDR2 LQKENI. The V and J ends lost 0 bases and 1 base, in that order; junction bases with no gene match: 0. The CDR3 runs 15 residues. The CDR3 spells CASSPPTGGTDTQYF. CDR3 nucleotides: TGTGCCAGCTCACCACCGACAGGGGGCACAGATACGCAGTATTTT. The full variable domain, its missing parts supplied by reference TRBV18 and TRBJ2-3, is NAGVMQNPRHLVRRRGQEARLRCSPMKGHSHVYWYRQLPEEGLKFMVYLQKENIIDESGMPKERFSAEFPKEGPSILRIQQVVRGDSAAYFCASSPPTGGTDTQYFGPGTRLTVL.

This clone has just one count. This sequence joins TRBV5-1 and TRBJ2-7; D ambiguous. V was clipped by 4 bases and J by 7 bases, with 18 bases between them. The germline V gene encodes CDR1 SGHRS and CDR2 YFSETQ. The CDR3 loop spans 14 amino acids. This chain's CDR3 is CASSPGLTTWEQYF. The CDR3 DNA sequence: TGCGCCAGCAGCCCCGGGTTGACGACTTGGGAGCAGTACTTC. Drawing the rest from reference TRBV5-1 and TRBJ2-7, the complete variable domain is KAGVTQTPRYLIKTRGQQVTLSCSPISGHRSVSWYQQTPGQGLQFLFEYFSETQRNKGNFPGRFSGRQFSNSRSEMNVSTLELGDSALYLCASSPGLTTWEQYFGPGTRLTVT.

The chain is built from TRBV28 and TRBJ2-5, with 8 positions matching TRBD1. The V gene's germline CDR1 is MDHEN and CDR2 SYDVKM. CDR3 size: 13 residues. V trimming: 10 bases; J trimming: 5 bases; junction bases outside the gene matches: 9. The CDR3 nucleotides read TGTGCCACGAATCAGGGGGCGCAGGAGACCCAGTACTTC. Translated: CATNQGAQETQYF.

This chain connects TRBV12-5 to TRBJ2-5; 8 positions agree with TRBD2. The CDR3 runs 13 residues. With V trimmed by 6 bases and J by 5 bases, 5 bases remained unmatched. Germline V CDR1 and CDR2: LGHNT, FRNRAP. As DNA, the CDR3 is TGTGCTAGTGGGCGGGGGGAAGCGGAGACCCAGTACTTC. Its translation is CASGRGEAETQYF.

The rearrangement uses TRBV5-1 and TRBJ1-2, with D possibly TRBD1 on 6 matching bases. CDR1 is SGHRS, CDR2 YFSETQ, per germline. With 4 bases removed from V and 8 bases from J, the gap between germline ends came to 15 bases. The CDR3 spans 13 residues. CDR3 in DNA: TGCGCCAGCAGCCCGACAGGTTTTGAGGGCTACACCTTC. Its protein is CASSPTGFEGYTF. The whole variable domain, filled in from reference TRBV5-1 and TRBJ1-2, reads KAGVTQTPRYLIKTRGQQVTLSCSPISGHRSVSWYQQTPGQGLQFLFEYFSETQRNKGNFPGRFSGRQFSNSRSEMNVSTLELGDSALYLCASSPTGFEGYTFGSGTRLTVV.

With regard to this clone: Distinct nucleotide sequences in the sample also encode this CDR3. The chain is built from TRBV7-2 and TRBJ1-5; D is uncertain. The CDR3 has 15 residues. Germline-derived CDR1 and CDR2 are SGHTA and FQGNSA. Trimming removed 0 bases at V and 1 base at J, with 7 bases between. The CDR3 sequence is CASSLAGGSNQPQHF. CDR3 sequence (DNA): TGTGCCAGCAGCTTAGCTGGCGGAAGCAATCAGCCCCAGCATTTT. Full variable domain (missing parts from reference TRBV7-2 and TRBJ1-5): GAGVSQSPSNKVTEKGKDVELRCDPISGHTALYWYRQSLGQGLEFLIYFQGNSAPDKSGLPSDRFSAERTGGSVSTLTIQRTQQEDSAVYLCASSLAGGSNQPQHFGDGTRLSIL.

CDR3: CASSGDRIQPIDEQYF. The CDR3 DNA reads TGTGCCAGCAGTGGGGACAGAATACAGCCCATTGACGAGCAGTACTTC. The V call is TRBV2, the J call TRBJ2-7; 7 bases match TRBD1. CDR1 and CDR2 from the germline V gene are SNHLY and FYNNEI. This CDR3 spans 16 amino acids. The V gene end was trimmed by 4 bases and the J gene end by 5 bases; junction bases not matched to a gene: 14.

The CDR3 sequence is CASSQALTGSNTEAFF. In DNA form, the CDR3 reads TGCGCCAGCAGCCAAGCCCTGACAGGGTCGAACACTGAAGCTTTCTTT. V is TRBV5-1 and J is TRBJ1-1, with 7 bases identical to TRBD1. Germline values: CDR1 SGHRS, CDR2 YFSETQ. J was trimmed by 1 base and V by 4 bases; bases with no gene match: 10. The CDR3 contains 16 residues.

J is TRBJ2-3 and V is TRBV3-1 (or the pseudogene TRBV3-2), with D possibly being TRBD2 (5 bases). This CDR3 comprises 13 residues. The germline V gene has CDR1 LGHDT and CDR2 YNNKEL (reference sequence). The V gene lost 4 bases and the J gene lost 4 bases, with 9 bases spanning the gap. The CDR3 nucleotides read TGTGCCAGCAGCCCGAACGGGGCAGATACGCAGTATTTT. It codes for CASSPNGADTQYF.

This sequence joins TRBV3-1 (or the pseudogene TRBV3-2) and TRBJ2-2, with D possibly being TRBD1 (6 bases). Per the germline V gene, CDR1 is LGHDT and CDR2 is YNNKEL (reference sequence). The CDR3 sequence is 11 residues long. V lost 8 bases to trimming and J lost 6 bases, with 7 bases between them. This CDR3 is CASGGAGELFF. The CDR3 bases are TGTGCCAGCGGGGGCGCCGGGGAGCTGTTTTTT.

This clone was observed a single time. The chain recombines TRBV7-9 with TRBJ1-1, with a tentative D call TRBD1 (5 bases). Germline V lookup: CDR1 SEHNR, CDR2 FQNEAQ (reference sequence). This CDR3 is built from 14 residues. V was pared by 1 base and J by 5 bases, with 11 bases between. DNA for the CDR3: TGTGCCAGCAGCTTAGAGGCAGGGTTAACTGAAGCTTTCTTT. It encodes CASSLEAGLTEAFF.

Here the CDR3 reads CASSLVGDHNEQFF. The CDR3 nucleotides read TGCGCCAGCAGCTTGGTCGGGGATCACAATGAGCAGTTCTTC. The chain combines TRBV5-1 with TRBJ2-1; possibly TRBD2 for D (5 bases). This CDR3 has 14 residues. The V end lost 0 bases, the J end lost 5 bases, and 9 bases lay between the germline ends. From germline, CDR1 is SGHRS and CDR2 YFSETQ.

The V and J genes are TRBV7-9 and TRBJ1-1, with a possible D match to TRBD1 (6 bases). Germline V lookup: CDR1 SEHNR, CDR2 FQNEAQ (reference sequence). The V end was cut by 6 bases, the J end by 4 bases, with 12 bases between. This CDR3 has 13 amino acids. CDR3 nucleotide sequence: TGTGCCAGCAGGCCGACAGGATTCACTGAAGCTTTCTTT. As protein: CASRPTGFTEAFF.

The V and J genes are TRBV29-1 and TRBJ1-2; perhaps TRBD1 as D (6 bases). The length of the CDR3 is 13 residues. The V gene's germline CDR1 is SQVTM and CDR2 ANQGSEA. V was shortened by 2 bases and J by 7 bases, with 14 bases between the two germline ends. The chain's CDR3 is CSVETRGRGGYTF. CDR3 nucleotide sequence: TGCAGCGTTGAAACCAGGGGTCGCGGTGGCTACACCTTC.

This chain links TRBV7-2 with TRBJ1-2; possible D gene TRBD1, 6 bases. V lost 5 bases, J lost 6 bases, and 19 bases lay in between. CDR1 and CDR2 from the germline V gene are SGHTA and FQGNSA. The CDR3 is 15 amino acids. CDR3 in amino acids: CASSRLGTTLNGYTF. CDR3 nucleotides: TGTGCCAGCAGCCGTCTCGGGACAACCCTTAATGGCTACACCTTC.

The chain joins TRBV10-3 to TRBJ2-7, with 14 nucleotides matching TRBD2. Unmatched junction bases numbered 10, after V lost 6 bases and J lost 0 bases. The CDR3 sequence is 18 residues long. Germline V gene lookup returns CDR1 ENHRY and CDR2 SYGVKD. For the CDR3, the DNA is TGTGCCATCAGAAACGGGGGGACTAGCGGGGGTAACTCCTACGAGCAGTACTTC. This translates into CAIRNGGTSGGNSYEQYF.

The gene calls are TRBV7-8 and TRBJ1-1, with 7 bases lining up with TRBD1. Per germline, CDR1 SGHVS and CDR2 FQNEAQ. J was trimmed by 5 bases and V by 1 base; bases with no gene match: 7. The CDR3 contains 15 residues. The CDR3 reads CASSLVGTVRTEAFF. CDR3 bases: TGTGCCAGCAGCTTAGTAGGGACAGTCAGGACTGAAGCTTTCTTT.

The rearrangement uses TRBV6-5 and TRBJ2-7; 7 bases are a match to TRBD2. Germline V gene data show CDR1 as MNHEY and CDR2 as SVGAGI. This CDR3 comprises 15 residues. V lost 6 bases and J lost 0; bases outside the gene matches: 8. The CDR3 loop reads CASREGGTNSYEQYF. CDR3 in DNA: TGTGCCAGCAGAGAGGGAGGGACTAACTCCTACGAGCAGTACTTC.

DNA of the CDR3: TGCGCCAGCAGCGAGGGACTAGCGGGAGGGATTGAGCAGTTCTTC. It codes for CASSEGLAGGIEQFF. The rearrangement uses TRBV5-1 and TRBJ2-1; 16 bases are shared with TRBD2. The V gene's germline CDR1 is SGHRS and CDR2 YFSETQ. The ends lost 4 bases at V and 9 bases at J; junction bases unmatched: 4. CDR3 length: 15 residues.

This rearrangement joins TRBV7-9 to TRBJ2-5; no clear D gene. The CDR3 consists of 14 residues. The germline CDR1 and CDR2 sequences are SEHNR and FQNEAQ (reference sequence). The V end was cut by 6 bases, the J end by 3 bases, with 14 bases between. DNA of the CDR3: TGTGCCAGCAGTCCCCAGGCCCAAGAAGAGACCCAGTACTTC. This gives the protein CASSPQAQEETQYF.

The chain combines TRBV4-1 with TRBJ1-2; D unresolved. Germline CDR1 and CDR2: MGHRA and YSYEKL. V dropped 4 bases and J dropped 4 bases, with 13 bases sitting between them. The CDR3 sequence is 14 residues long. In nucleotides, the CDR3 is TGCGCCAGCAGCCCTGAGACGGGTTTCTATGGCTACACCTTC. Protein product: CASSPETGFYGYTF.

The chain recombines TRBV28 with TRBJ2-7; D remains unclear. With 3 bases removed from V and 4 bases from J, the gap between germline ends came to 10 bases. The CDR3 sequence is 13 residues long. Per germline, CDR1 MDHEN and CDR2 SYDVKM. The CDR3 loop is CASSFGYGYEQYF. The CDR3 coding sequence is TGTGCCAGCAGTTTCGGGTATGGATACGAGCAGTACTTC. Full variable domain (remainder filled in from reference TRBV28 and TRBJ2-7): DVKVTQSSRYLVKRTGEKVFLECVQDMDHENMFWYRQDPGLGLRLIYFSYDVKMKEKGDIPEGYSVSREKKERFSLILESASTNQTSMYLCASSFGYGYEQYFGPGTRLTVT.

The rearrangement links TRBV7-8 to TRBJ2-1; D ambiguous. The germline gives CDR1 SGHVS, CDR2 FQNEAQ. This CDR3 comprises 11 residues. Trimming stripped 1 base from V and 15 bases from J, with 10 bases between. Here the CDR3 DNA reads TGTGCCAGCAGCTTAGTAGGCGGTCCGTTCTTC. Protein sequence: CASSLVGGPFF.

CDR3 region: CASSIGGELFF. The DNA of the CDR3 is TGTGCCAGCAGCATCGGGGGGGAGCTGTTTTTT. This chain links TRBV9 with TRBJ2-2; D is undetermined. V shed 4 bases and J shed 8 bases, with 6 bases lying between them. Germline V gene lookup returns CDR1 SGDLS and CDR2 YYNGEE. This CDR3 contains 11 residues.

V is TRBV19 and J is TRBJ1-4; D might be TRBD1 (6 bases). CDR1 and CDR2 from the germline V gene are LNHDA and SQIVND (reference sequence). V was shortened by 10 bases and J by 4 bases, with 19 bases between the two germline ends. The CDR3 spans 15 residues. The DNA of the CDR3 is TGTGCCACCTCCGGGGGGCCAGAGATTAATGAAAAACTGTTTTTT. Translation: CATSGGPEINEKLFF.

A few counts support this clone. This sequence joins TRBV15 and TRBJ2-1; tentatively, D is TRBD1 (6 bases). The V gene lost 7 bases and the J gene lost 3 bases, with 16 bases spanning the gap. CDR3 length equals 15 residues. From germline, CDR1 is LNHNV and CDR2 YYDKDF (reference sequence). In nucleotides, the CDR3 is TGTGCCACCAAGCAATATCAGGGGAACTACAATGAGCAGTTCTTC. This encodes CATKQYQGNYNEQFF.

This chain uses TRBV2 with TRBJ2-7; TRBD1 matches 9 bases. Trimming removed 6 bases from V and 7 bases from J; junction bases left unmatched: 7. Germline V gene sequence: CDR1 SNHLY, CDR2 FYNNEI. CDR3 length equals 13 residues. The CDR3 sequence: CASRGDGQGEQYF. The CDR3 bases are TGTGCCAGCAGGGGGGACGGACAGGGGGAGCAGTACTTC.